Presented here are 31 T cell receptor beta chains from one specimen sequenced in a study of cytomegalovirus exposure and HLA in healthy donors. Both 60 Vbeta primers and 13 Jbeta primers went into the PCR. The table came from immunoSEQ multiplex PCR; TCRdb's copy has only in-frame clones and leaves some out. The data contain about 98,000 clones, more than 75% of them singletons. Source material: PBMCs. The receptors shown here come from a human donor in good health.

The V gene is TRBV6-5, the J gene TRBJ2-7; a possible D gene is TRBD1 (6 bases). The germline V gene encodes CDR1 MNHEY and CDR2 SVGAGI. The ends were cut back, 5 bases at V and 2 bases at J, with 13 bases in the middle. The length of the CDR3 is 14 residues. CDR3: CASSRDQGPYEQYF. The CDR3 nucleotides are TGTGCCAGCAGTCGAGACCAGGGGCCCTACGAGCAGTACTTC.

This clone was counted only a few times. The V call is TRBV7-9, the J call TRBJ2-3, with a tentative D call TRBD2 (7 bases). V lost 5 bases to trimming and J lost 4 bases, with 22 bases between them. CDR1 and CDR2 from the germline V gene are SEHNR and FQNEAQ (reference sequence). This CDR3 is 17 amino acids long. CDR3 in amino acids: CASSPLRGARGSDTQYF. The CDR3 region has the DNA TGTGCCAGCAGCCCGCTCCGGGGGGCCAGAGGATCAGATACGCAGTATTTT.

This rearrangement joins TRBV5-4 to TRBJ1-1; 7 bases are a match to TRBD1. The trim removed 3 bases at V and 3 bases at J, leaving 8 bases unmatched. The germline CDR1 and CDR2 sequences are SGHNT and YYREEE (reference sequence). CDR3 length: 15 amino acids. The CDR3 nucleotides are TGTGCCAGCAGCTCCAGACGACAGGGCTACACTGAAGCTTTCTTT. Translated: CASSSRRQGYTEAFF.

There are a few counts of this clone. CDR3: CAISESRQGAYEQYF. For the CDR3, the DNA is TGTGCCATCAGTGAGTCGAGACAGGGGGCCTACGAGCAGTACTTC. The chain combines TRBV10-3 with TRBJ2-7; 9 bases agree with TRBD1. The CDR3 has 15 residues. Germline CDR1 is ENHRY and CDR2 is SYGVKD. With 0 bases clipped from V and 2 bases from J, the junction kept 2 bases outside the gene matches.

The chain uses TRBV15 and TRBJ2-7, with 7 bases matching TRBD2. Germline V lookup: CDR1 LNHNV, CDR2 YYDKDF (reference sequence). This CDR3 comprises 15 residues. Germline trimming cut 1 base from V and 3 bases from J; bases unmatched to any gene: 6. CDR3 nucleotides: TGTGCCACCAGCAGAGGTGGGAGCGGGAACTACGAGCAGTACTTC. Its protein product is CATSRGGSGNYEQYF. Based on the CDR3 plus reference TRBV15 and TRBJ2-7, the full variable domain is DAMVIQNPRYQVTQFGKPVTLSCSQTLNHNVMYWYQQKSSQAPKLLFHYYDKDFNNEADTPDNFQSRRPNTSFCFLDIRSPGLGDTAMYLCATSRGGSGNYEQYFGPGTRLTVT.

The chain couples TRBV7-4 to TRBJ2-5; TRBD2 aligns across 11 bases. Trimming at V came to 5 bases and at J to 4 bases, leaving 6 bases not matched to a gene. Germline loops: CDR1 SGHVT, CDR2 SQSDAQ. The CDR3 has 15 amino acids. The CDR3: CASSPRLAGRETQYF. CDR3 DNA: TGTGCCAGCAGCCCCCGACTAGCGGGACGAGAGACCCAGTACTTC.

V usage is TRBV19 and J usage is TRBJ1-1; the D is unclear. V was clipped by 7 bases and J by 3 bases, with 18 bases between them. Germline loops: CDR1 LNHDA, CDR2 SQIVND (reference sequence). This CDR3 has 15 amino acids. Here the CDR3 reads CASTSGVTPDTEAFF. CDR3 DNA sequence: TGTGCCAGTACGAGCGGGGTTACTCCGGACACTGAAGCTTTCTTT.

The genes are TRBV14 and TRBJ2-7; perhaps TRBD1 as D (6 bases). CDR3 size: 14 residues. V gave up 2 bases and J gave up 2 bases, with 10 bases separating them. Germline-derived CDR1 and CDR2 are SGHDN and FVKESK. CDR3 amino acids: CASSQTGRTYEQYF. CDR3 DNA: TGTGCCAGCAGCCAAACAGGGAGAACCTACGAGCAGTACTTC.

The chain links TRBV6-1 to TRBJ2-7; D call uncertain. From germline, CDR1 is MNHNS and CDR2 SASEGT. V lost 1 base and J 9 bases, leaving 13 bases between the germline ends. The CDR3 is 13 amino acids. CDR3 sequence (DNA): TGTGCCAGCAGTGAAGGACGAACGGCGGCGCAGTACTTC. Translating it yields CASSEGRTAAQYF.

The V call is TRBV6-5, the J call TRBJ2-2, with TRBD1 matching over 7 bases. Trimming removed 2 bases from V and 7 bases from J; junction bases left unmatched: 4. CDR1 and CDR2 (germline): MNHEY, SVGAGI. The CDR3 sequence is 14 residues long. The CDR3, as DNA: TGTGCCAGCAGTTACGACCGGGACAGCGGGGAGCTGTTTTTT. This translates into CASSYDRDSGELFF.

The chain joins TRBV30 to TRBJ1-1, with 8 bases matching TRBD1. V was clipped by 3 bases and J by 4 bases; unmatched bases: 7. The CDR3 contains 14 residues. The germline V gene has CDR1 GTSNPN and CDR2 SVGIG (reference sequence). DNA of the CDR3: TGTGCCTGGAGATCAGGGGGCGCGGGCACTGAAGCTTTCTTT. This encodes CAWRSGGAGTEAFF.

This clone has only a few counts. The rearrangement links TRBV15 to TRBJ2-3, with a weak D call TRBD2 (5 bases). V was clipped by 3 bases and J by 5 bases, with 9 bases between them. This CDR3 has 13 amino acids. Germline CDR1 LNHNV, CDR2 YYDKDF (reference sequence). The chain's CDR3 is CATSRAGGDTQYF. DNA of the CDR3: TGTGCCACCAGCAGGGCGGGCGGAGATACGCAGTATTTT.

The rearrangement joins TRBV19 to TRBJ1-4; D is uncertain. Germline V CDR1 and CDR2: LNHDA, SQIVND (reference sequence). The V gene lost 3 bases and the J gene lost 0 bases, with 8 bases spanning the gap. CDR3 length equals 15 residues. Written as DNA, the CDR3 is TGTGCCAGTAGTATGAGGGCGGCAACTAATGAAAAACTGTTTTTT. This codes for CASSMRAATNEKLFF.

This clone was observed once. This chain connects TRBV19 to TRBJ2-3; D remains unclear. V dropped 3 bases and J dropped 0 bases, with 10 bases sitting between them. Germline V gene data show CDR1 as LNHDA and CDR2 as SQIVND (reference sequence). The CDR3 is made up of 15 amino acids. The CDR3 bases are TGTGCCAGTAGTATTTTGGGCGCTAGCACAGATACGCAGTATTTT. Its protein product is CASSILGASTDTQYF.

The gene calls are TRBV4-2 and TRBJ1-2; D is ambiguous. Germline CDR1 LGHNA, CDR2 YNFKEQ. The V gene lost 0 bases and the J gene lost 2 bases, with 13 bases spanning the gap. This CDR3 has 16 amino acids. The CDR3: CASSQEPGRENYGYTF. The CDR3 region has the DNA TGTGCCAGCAGCCAAGAGCCTGGGCGGGAAAACTATGGCTACACCTTC.

The V and J genes are TRBV25-1 and TRBJ2-1; the D is unclear. Trimming cost V 1 base and J 8 bases, with 18 bases left between them. Germline V CDR1 and CDR2: MGHDK, SYGVNS. CDR3 length equals 16 residues. The CDR3 DNA sequence: TGTGCCAGCAGTGAATCTCGAGTTAGTTTTTCCTATGAGCAGTTCTTC. Translating gives CASSESRVSFSYEQFF.

CDR3 coding DNA: TGTGCCAGCAGCTTGGATAGACAGCTACTGAACACTGAAGCTTTCTTT. Protein product: CASSLDRQLLNTEAFF. This chain joins TRBV5-6 and TRBJ1-1, with D possibly matching TRBD1 (5 bases). The germline V gene has CDR1 SGHDT and CDR2 YYEEEE. CDR3 length equals 16 residues. V was pared by 0 bases and J by 0 bases, with 12 bases between.

The J gene is TRBJ2-1, the V gene TRBV12-5, with 7 bases matching TRBD1. This CDR3 comprises 14 residues. V shed 1 base and J 8 bases; nucleotides not matched to a gene: 5. Per germline, CDR1 LGHNT and CDR2 FRNRAP. The CDR3 is CASGLANRGHEQFF. Written as DNA, the CDR3 is TGTGCTAGTGGTTTGGCCAACAGGGGACATGAGCAGTTCTTC. The whole variable domain, remainder taken from reference TRBV12-5 and TRBJ2-1, is DARVTQTPRHKVTEMGQEVTMRCQPILGHNTVFWYRQTMMQGLELLAYFRNRAPLDDSGMPKDRFSAEMPDATLATLKIQPSEPRDSAVYFCASGLANRGHEQFFGPGTRLTVL.

The chain joins TRBV25-1 to TRBJ1-1, with 7 nucleotides matching TRBD1. The CDR3 extends over 15 amino acids. Germline V gene sequence: CDR1 MGHDK, CDR2 SYGVNS. The V gene end was trimmed by 1 base and the J gene end by 0 bases; junction bases not matched to a gene: 2. The CDR3 DNA is TGTGCCAGCAGTGAATGGGGGACAGTGAACACTGAAGCTTTCTTT. This encodes CASSEWGTVNTEAFF. Together with reference TRBV25-1 and TRBJ1-1, the CDR3 gives the full variable domain: EADIYQTPRYLVIGTGKKITLECSQTMGHDKMYWYQQDPGMELHLIHYSYGVNSTEKGDLSSESTVSRIRTEHFPLTLESARPSHTSQYLCASSEWGTVNTEAFFGQGTRLTVV.

This sequence joins TRBV6-5 and TRBJ2-1, with 11 bases aligning to TRBD2. CDR1 is MNHEY and CDR2 is SVGAGI in the germline V gene. The CDR3 is made up of 13 amino acids. V gave up 5 bases and J gave up 7 bases; unmatched junction bases: 1. The CDR3 region has the DNA TGTGCCAGCAGTGGGACTAGCGGTAATGAGCAGTTCTTC. Translated: CASSGTSGNEQFF.

The chain is built from TRBV5-1 and TRBJ2-3; the match to TRBD1 covers 8 bases. V shed 5 bases, J shed 0 bases, and the junction held 8 bases outside the gene matches. CDR1 is SGHRS, CDR2 YFSETQ, per germline. The CDR3 is 16 amino acids. The CDR3 region is CASRGQGTTSTDTQYF. The CDR3 nucleotides are TGCGCCAGCAGAGGACAGGGAACGACTAGCACAGATACGCAGTATTTT.

V and J are TRBV5-1 and TRBJ2-2, with 7 positions matching TRBD1. With 5 bases clipped from V and 0 bases from J, the junction kept 7 bases outside the gene matches. This CDR3 spans 16 amino acids. CDR1 is SGHRS and CDR2 is YFSETQ in the germline V gene. CDR3 bases: TGCGCCAGCAGACAGGGGCTCGGGACGAACACCGGGGAGCTGTTTTTT. It is translated as CASRQGLGTNTGELFF.

V gene TRBV6-1 combines with J gene TRBJ2-7; TRBD1 matches at 10 bases. V lost 1 base to trimming and J lost 6 bases; unmatched junction nucleotides: 12. The germline V gene has CDR1 MNHNS and CDR2 SASEGT. The CDR3 runs to 17 residues. The DNA for the CDR3 is TGTGCCAGCAGTGAAGGGGGACAGGGGATCTGGGGGATCGAGCAGTACTTC. This codes for CASSEGGQGIWGIEQYF.

V usage is TRBV18 and J usage is TRBJ1-1; D gene unclear. Germline V gene sequence: CDR1 KGHSH, CDR2 LQKENI. This CDR3 spans 15 amino acids. The V end lost 3 bases, the J end lost 0 bases, and 11 bases lay between the germline ends. The CDR3 region has the DNA TGTGCCAGCTCACCGTTCGCGGGTATGAACACTGAAGCTTTCTTT. As protein: CASSPFAGMNTEAFF.

This chain uses TRBV11-2 with TRBJ1-5; 7 positions match TRBD1. The CDR3 extends over 15 amino acids. Unmatched junction bases numbered 8, after V lost 5 bases and J lost 4 bases. The germline V gene encodes CDR1 SGHAT and CDR2 FQNNGV. The CDR3: CASSTRTGINQPQHF. The CDR3 nucleotides read TGTGCCAGCAGCACCCGGACAGGCATAAATCAGCCCCAGCATTTT.

Regarding this clone: One end of the junction is discordant with germline, which a read error may explain. This chain uses TRBV5-4 with TRBJ1-2, with D perhaps TRBD1 (5 bases). CDR3 length equals 15 residues. Germline V gene data show CDR1 as SGHNT and CDR2 as YYREEE (reference sequence). The CDR3: CASNHNRQGIGGYPF. CDR3 bases: TGTGCCAGCAACCATAATCGTCAGGGAATTGGTGGCTACCCCTTC.

The V gene is TRBV4-3, the J gene TRBJ1-2; no clear D gene. The germline V gene encodes CDR1 LGHNA and CDR2 YSLEER. V was cut by 1 base and J by 2 bases, with 8 bases left in between. The CDR3 is 14 residues long. The CDR3 sequence is CASSQVGGNYGYTF. In DNA, the CDR3 is TGCGCCAGCAGCCAAGTGGGAGGGAACTATGGCTACACCTTC.

In DNA, the CDR3 is TGCGCCAGCAGCCAGAACAGGGGCCCCGGATCAGCTACGCAGTATTTT. Translation gives CASSQNRGPGSATQYF. V is TRBV5-1 and J is TRBJ2-3; the match to TRBD1 covers 7 bases. With 4 bases clipped from V and 8 bases from J, the junction kept 16 bases outside the gene matches. The germline gives CDR1 SGHRS, CDR2 YFSETQ. The CDR3 has 16 amino acids.

This rearrangement joins TRBV2 to TRBJ1-5; D is unresolved. The CDR3 has 13 residues. Germline V CDR1 and CDR2: SNHLY, FYNNEI. Trimming cost V 7 bases and J 0 bases, with 7 bases left between them. CDR3 sequence: CASNQNSNQPQHF. The CDR3 DNA reads TGTGCCAGCAACCAGAATAGCAATCAGCCCCAGCATTTT. The full variable domain, its missing parts supplied by reference TRBV2 and TRBJ1-5, is EPEVTQTPSHQVTQMGQEVILRCVPISNHLYFYWYRQILGQKVEFLVSFYNNEISEKSEIFDDQFSVERPDGSNFTLKIRSTKLEDSAMYFCASNQNSNQPQHFGDGTRLSIL.

This chain uses TRBV19 with TRBJ2-2; TRBD1 matches 8 bases. Trimming removed 3 bases from V and 7 bases from J; junction bases left unmatched: 10. CDR3 length: 16 residues. CDR1 is LNHDA and CDR2 is SQIVND in the germline V gene (reference sequence). CDR3 amino acids: CASSITDRVLIGELFF. For the CDR3, the DNA is TGTGCCAGTAGTATCACGGACAGGGTTCTTATCGGGGAGCTGTTTTTT.

CDR3 amino acids: CASSMVPANVLLQGITAGTEAFF. The CDR3 coding sequence is TGTGCCAGTAGTATGGTCCCGGCCAACGTACTCCTACAGGGTATTACGGCGGGCACTGAAGCTTTCTTT. This chain connects TRBV19 to TRBJ1-1; weak D call: TRBD1 (6 bases). Germline V lookup: CDR1 LNHDA, CDR2 SQIVND (reference sequence). V was pared by 3 bases and J by 4 bases, with 39 bases between. The CDR3 sequence is 23 residues long. Together with reference TRBV19 and TRBJ1-1, the CDR3 gives the full variable domain: DGGITQSPKYLFRKEGQNVTLSCEQNLNHDAMYWYRQDPGQGLRLIYYSQIVNDFQKGDIAEGYSVSREKKESFPLTVTSAQKNPTAFYLCASSMVPANVLLQGITAGTEAFFGQGTRLTVV.